The table lists the clone carrying this TCR beta chain with a few counts. Antigen specificity is unknown. A second roughly 6 to 12 cycle PCR used barcoded and J-beta primers. TCRdb reprocessed the 5' RACE reads with MiXCR, giving one entry per CDR3 protein. The table lists 1.5 million to 2 million distinct CDR3 sequences, 49% of them singletons, with over 2% in the top ten. This sample is drawn from a study of blood T cells in healthy people across ages. About the study: About one barcoded TCR beta cDNA was captured per two T cells.

Peripheral blood was drawn, ten milliliters per donor. V lost 4 bases and J lost 3, with 16 bases in between. Germline V lookup: CDR1 SGHDN, CDR2 FVKESK. The CDR3 totals 16 residues. Notes on the study in general: Researchers report that TCR beta diversity correlated strongly with naive T cell percentage. Getting older went along with TCR beta diversity per million T cells dropping roughly linearly.

Sample: blood. The V call is TRBV14, the J call TRBJ2-1, with D uncertain. This TCR was recovered from a woman in her 40s in good health. The CDR3 spells CASSPMGKTLYNEQFF. CDR3 sequence (DNA): TGTGCCAGCAGCCCGATGGGGAAGACCCTCTACAATGAGCAGTTCTTC.